This T cell receptor beta chain was observed in a study of blood T cells in healthy people across ages. PCR was performed a second time for roughly 6 to 12 cycles using a sample-barcoded 5' primer and a J-beta primer mix. One entry per CDR3 protein results from TCRdb running MiXCR on the 5' RACE reads. The repertoire holds roughly 1.7 million distinct CDR3 sequences, with 30% to 40% as singletons. The CDR3 extends over 15 amino acids. The germline V gene has CDR1 KGHSH and CDR2 LQKENI. V gave up 1 base and J gave up 2 bases, with 11 bases separating them. The chain combines TRBV18 with TRBJ2-5; D is uncertain. The source material was blood. The source of this sequence is a woman in her twenties or thirties in good health. The CDR3 region has the DNA TGTGCCAGCTCACCACGGATAACTACACAAGAGACCCAGTACTTC. Translation: CASSPRITTQETQYF.